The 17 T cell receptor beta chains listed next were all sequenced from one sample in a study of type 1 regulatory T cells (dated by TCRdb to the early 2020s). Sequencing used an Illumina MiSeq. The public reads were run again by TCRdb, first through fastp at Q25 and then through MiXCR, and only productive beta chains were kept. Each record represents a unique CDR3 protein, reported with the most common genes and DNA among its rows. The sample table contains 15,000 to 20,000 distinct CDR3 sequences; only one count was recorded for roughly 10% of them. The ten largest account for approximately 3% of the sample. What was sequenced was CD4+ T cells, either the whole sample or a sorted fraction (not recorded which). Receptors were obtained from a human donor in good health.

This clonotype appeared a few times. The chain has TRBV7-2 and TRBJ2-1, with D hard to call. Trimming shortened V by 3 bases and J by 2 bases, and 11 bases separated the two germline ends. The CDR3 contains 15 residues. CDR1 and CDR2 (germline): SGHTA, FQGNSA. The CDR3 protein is CASSFDSRAYNEQFF. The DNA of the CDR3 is TGTGCCAGCAGCTTTGACTCTAGGGCCTACAATGAGCAGTTCTTC.

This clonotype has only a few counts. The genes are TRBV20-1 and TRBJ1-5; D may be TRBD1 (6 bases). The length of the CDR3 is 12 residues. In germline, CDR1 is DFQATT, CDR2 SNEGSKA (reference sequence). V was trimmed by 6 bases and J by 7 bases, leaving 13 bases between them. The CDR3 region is CSAQGRGQPQHF. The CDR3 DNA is TGCAGTGCGCAGGGGAGGGGCCAGCCCCAGCATTTT.

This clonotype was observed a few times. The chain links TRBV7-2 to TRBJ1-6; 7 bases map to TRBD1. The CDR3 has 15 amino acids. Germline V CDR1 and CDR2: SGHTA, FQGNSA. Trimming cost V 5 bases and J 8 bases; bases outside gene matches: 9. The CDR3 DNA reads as TGTGCCAGCAGCCAAGGAGGGGGCAAGGATTCACCCCTCCACTTT. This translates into CASSQGGGKDSPLHF.

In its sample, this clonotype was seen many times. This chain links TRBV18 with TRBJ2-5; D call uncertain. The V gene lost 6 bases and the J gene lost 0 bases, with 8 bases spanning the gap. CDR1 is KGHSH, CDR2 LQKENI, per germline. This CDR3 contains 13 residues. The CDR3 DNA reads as TGTGCCAGCTCTTCCAAGTACCAAGAGACCCAGTACTTC. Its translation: CASSSKYQETQYF.

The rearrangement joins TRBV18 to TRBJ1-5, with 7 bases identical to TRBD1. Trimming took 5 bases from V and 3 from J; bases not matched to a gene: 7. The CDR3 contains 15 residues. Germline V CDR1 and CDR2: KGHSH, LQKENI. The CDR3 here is CASSYEGQNNQPQHF. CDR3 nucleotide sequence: TGTGCCAGCTCATACGAGGGACAGAACAATCAGCCCCAGCATTTT.

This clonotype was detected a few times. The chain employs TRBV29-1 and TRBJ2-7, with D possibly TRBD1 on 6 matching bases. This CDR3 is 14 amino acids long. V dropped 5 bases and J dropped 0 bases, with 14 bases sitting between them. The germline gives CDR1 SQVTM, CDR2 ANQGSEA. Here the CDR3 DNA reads TGCAGCGTTCGACACAGGGTAGACTCCTACGAGCAGTACTTC. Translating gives CSVRHRVDSYEQYF.

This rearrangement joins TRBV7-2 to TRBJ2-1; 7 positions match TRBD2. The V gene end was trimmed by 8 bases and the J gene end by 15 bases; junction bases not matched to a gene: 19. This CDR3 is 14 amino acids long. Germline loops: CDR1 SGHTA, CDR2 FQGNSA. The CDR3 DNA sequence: TGTGCCAGCGGCCGCACAGGAGCGGGGCCCTGGTTGTTCTTC. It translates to CASGRTGAGPWLFF. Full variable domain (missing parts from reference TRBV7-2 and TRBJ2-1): GAGVSQSPSNKVTEKGKDVELRCDPISGHTALYWYRQSLGQGLEFLIYFQGNSAPDKSGLPSDRFSAERTGGSVSTLTIQRTQQEDSAVYLCASGRTGAGPWLFFGPGTRLTVL.

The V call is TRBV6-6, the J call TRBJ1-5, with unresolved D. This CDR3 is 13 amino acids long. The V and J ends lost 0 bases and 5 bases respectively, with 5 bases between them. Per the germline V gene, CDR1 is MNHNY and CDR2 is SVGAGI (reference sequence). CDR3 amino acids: CASSYSADQPQHF. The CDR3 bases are TGTGCCAGCAGTTACTCGGCGGATCAGCCCCAGCATTTT.

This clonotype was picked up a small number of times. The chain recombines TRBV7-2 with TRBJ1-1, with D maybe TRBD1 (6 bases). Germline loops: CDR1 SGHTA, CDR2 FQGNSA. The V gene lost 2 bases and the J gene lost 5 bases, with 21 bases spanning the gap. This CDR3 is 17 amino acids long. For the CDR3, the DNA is TGTGCCAGCAGCTTACGAATCGGCACAGGGTTTGGGACTGAAGCTTTCTTT. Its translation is CASSLRIGTGFGTEAFF. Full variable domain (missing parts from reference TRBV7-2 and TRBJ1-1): GAGVSQSPSNKVTEKGKDVELRCDPISGHTALYWYRQSLGQGLEFLIYFQGNSAPDKSGLPSDRFSAERTGGSVSTLTIQRTQQEDSAVYLCASSLRIGTGFGTEAFFGQGTRLTVV.

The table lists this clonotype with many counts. CDR3 bases: TGCAGCGGGGGACAGCACACCGGGGAGCTGTTTTTT. Amino acid sequence: CSGGQHTGELFF. The gene calls are TRBV29-1 and TRBJ2-2; 7 bases match TRBD1. Germline V lookup: CDR1 SQVTM, CDR2 ANQGSEA. The CDR3 consists of 12 residues. J lost 3 bases, V lost 7 bases, and 2 bases had no gene match.

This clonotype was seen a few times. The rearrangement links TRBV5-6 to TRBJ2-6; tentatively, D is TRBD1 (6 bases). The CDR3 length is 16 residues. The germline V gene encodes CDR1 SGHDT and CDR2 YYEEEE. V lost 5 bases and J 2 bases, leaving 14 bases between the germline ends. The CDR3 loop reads CASSSADRPGANVLTF. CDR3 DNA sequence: TGTGCCAGCAGTTCGGCAGACAGGCCTGGGGCCAACGTCCTGACTTTC.

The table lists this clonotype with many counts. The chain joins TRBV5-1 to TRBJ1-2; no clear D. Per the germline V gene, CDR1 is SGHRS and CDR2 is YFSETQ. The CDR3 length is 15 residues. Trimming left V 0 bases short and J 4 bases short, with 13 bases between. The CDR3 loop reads CASSLADTRGYGYTF. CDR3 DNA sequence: TGCGCCAGCAGCTTGGCCGACACCCGGGGCTATGGCTACACCTTC. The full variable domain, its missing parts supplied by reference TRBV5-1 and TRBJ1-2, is KAGVTQTPRYLIKTRGQQVTLSCSPISGHRSVSWYQQTPGQGLQFLFEYFSETQRNKGNFPGRFSGRQFSNSRSEMNVSTLELGDSALYLCASSLADTRGYGYTFGSGTRLTVV.

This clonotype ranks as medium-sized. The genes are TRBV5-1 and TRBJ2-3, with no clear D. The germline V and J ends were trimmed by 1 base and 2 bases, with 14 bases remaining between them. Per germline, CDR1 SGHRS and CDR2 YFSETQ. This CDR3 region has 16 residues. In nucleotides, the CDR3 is TGCGCCAGCAGCTTGAACGGACGGACGTCCACAGATACGCAGTATTTT. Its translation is CASSLNGRTSTDTQYF. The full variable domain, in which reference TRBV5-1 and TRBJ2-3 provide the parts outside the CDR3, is KAGVTQTPRYLIKTRGQQVTLSCSPISGHRSVSWYQQTPGQGLQFLFEYFSETQRNKGNFPGRFSGRQFSNSRSEMNVSTLELGDSALYLCASSLNGRTSTDTQYFGPGTRLTVL.

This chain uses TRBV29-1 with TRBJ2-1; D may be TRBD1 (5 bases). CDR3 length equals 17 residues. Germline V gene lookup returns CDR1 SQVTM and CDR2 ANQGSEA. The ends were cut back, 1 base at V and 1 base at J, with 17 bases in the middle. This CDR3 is CSVEGQGLSFSYNEQFF. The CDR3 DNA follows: TGCAGCGTTGAAGGGCAGGGCCTCTCCTTTTCCTACAATGAGCAGTTCTTC.

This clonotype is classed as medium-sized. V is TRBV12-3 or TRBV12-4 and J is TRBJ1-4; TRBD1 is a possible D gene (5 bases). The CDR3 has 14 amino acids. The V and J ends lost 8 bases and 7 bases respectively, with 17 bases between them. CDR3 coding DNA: TGTGCCAGCCGCCGGGGGACGGGAATTGAAAAACTGTTTTTT. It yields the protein CASRRGTGIEKLFF.

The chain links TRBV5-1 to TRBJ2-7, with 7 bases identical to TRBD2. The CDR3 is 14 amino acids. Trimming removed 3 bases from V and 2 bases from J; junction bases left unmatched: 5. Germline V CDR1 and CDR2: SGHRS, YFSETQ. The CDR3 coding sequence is TGCGCCAGCAGCTCACTAAGCGGGACCTACGAGCAGTACTTC. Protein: CASSSLSGTYEQYF.

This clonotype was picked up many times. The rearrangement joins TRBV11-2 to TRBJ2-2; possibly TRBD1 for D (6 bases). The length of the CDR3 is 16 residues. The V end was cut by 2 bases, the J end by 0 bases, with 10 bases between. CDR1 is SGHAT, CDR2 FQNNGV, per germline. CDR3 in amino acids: CASSLSRTANTGELFF. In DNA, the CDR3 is TGTGCCAGCAGCTTAAGCCGGACAGCGAACACCGGGGAGCTGTTTTTT. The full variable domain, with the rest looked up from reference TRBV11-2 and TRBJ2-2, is EAGVAQSPRYKIIEKRQSVAFWCNPISGHATLYWYQQILGQGPKLLIQFQNNGVVDDSQLPKDRFSAERLKGVDSTLKIQPAKLEDSAVYLCASSLSRTANTGELFFGEGSRLTVL.